Following are 10 T cell receptor beta chains from one sample sequenced in a study of spatial heterogeneity in lung cancer. Time point meaning: blood at routine non-recurrence follow-up after resection. Sequencing was performed on whole RNA extracted from tumor and nontumor lung tissue, or from frozen PBMC, and the material was left unsorted. TCRdb re-derived calls from the 5' RACE reads in MiXCR, one entry per CDR3 protein. The sample contains around 47,000 distinct CDR3 sequences, less than 9% of which appear only once. The sequencing here drew on PBMCs, taken at follow-up. These TCRs come from a female donor with early-stage non-small cell lung cancer.

This clonotype has at least ten counts. The chain recombines TRBV12-3 or TRBV12-4 with TRBJ1-2; D not certain. The CDR3 is made up of 12 amino acids. Trimming left V 4 bases short and J 3 bases short, with 6 bases between. CDR3 amino acids: CASSYQDYGYTF. In DNA form, the CDR3 reads TGTGCCAGCAGTTACCAAGACTATGGCTACACCTTC.

In its sample, this clonotype was seen many times. This rearrangement joins TRBV20-1 to TRBJ1-5; 9 nucleotides agree with TRBD1. Trimming took 5 bases from V and 7 from J; bases not matched to a gene: 9. Germline V gene lookup returns CDR1 DFQATT and CDR2 SNEGSKA (reference sequence). CDR3 size: 14 residues. CDR3: CSARTGGDGQPQHF. The CDR3 DNA sequence: TGCAGTGCTCGTACAGGGGGCGACGGACAGCCCCAGCATTTT.

There are a few counts of this clonotype. This chain uses TRBV2 with TRBJ1-5, with D tentatively TRBD1 (5 bases). Trimming shortened V by 5 bases and J by 5 bases, and 16 bases separated the two germline ends. This CDR3 contains 15 residues. Germline CDR1 and CDR2: SNHLY and FYNNEI. DNA of the CDR3: TGTGCCAGCAGTCCCGAGGGGACTCTAGATCAGCCCCAGCATTTT. Amino acid sequence: CASSPEGTLDQPQHF. The whole variable domain, remainder taken from reference TRBV2 and TRBJ1-5, is EPEVTQTPSHQVTQMGQEVILRCVPISNHLYFYWYRQILGQKVEFLVSFYNNEISEKSEIFDDQFSVERPDGSNFTLKIRSTKLEDSAMYFCASSPEGTLDQPQHFGDGTRLSIL.

The CDR3 is CSARLLSRQETQYF. DNA of the CDR3: TGCAGTGCTAGGCTCCTGTCCCGCCAAGAGACCCAGTACTTC. The rearrangement links TRBV20-1 to TRBJ2-5, with unresolved D. The V end was cut by 3 bases, the J end by 1 base, with 12 bases between. This CDR3 has 14 residues. CDR1 and CDR2 (germline): DFQATT, SNEGSKA (reference sequence).

This clonotype was found a few times. The genes are TRBV5-1 and TRBJ1-1, with a tentative D call TRBD1 (5 bases). Looked up from germline, CDR1 is SGHRS and CDR2 is YFSETQ. This CDR3 comprises 14 residues. V lost 0 bases, J lost 4 bases, and 10 bases lay in between. The CDR3 DNA reads TGCGCCAGCAGCTTGGGGCAGGGATTCACTGAAGCTTTCTTT. Translating gives CASSLGQGFTEAFF. Drawing the rest from reference TRBV5-1 and TRBJ1-1, the complete variable domain is KAGVTQTPRYLIKTRGQQVTLSCSPISGHRSVSWYQQTPGQGLQFLFEYFSETQRNKGNFPGRFSGRQFSNSRSEMNVSTLELGDSALYLCASSLGQGFTEAFFGQGTRLTVV.

The chain joins TRBV20-1 to TRBJ1-4, with a tentative D call TRBD1 (6 bases). Germline V gene sequence: CDR1 DFQATT, CDR2 SNEGSKA (reference sequence). CDR3 length: 14 residues. Trimming stripped 0 bases from V and 7 bases from J, with 12 bases between. CDR3 sequence reads: CSARDTGSTEKLFF. The CDR3 DNA sequence: TGCAGTGCTAGAGATACAGGGTCCACTGAAAAACTGTTTTTT.

Details on this clonotype: One junction end does not reproduce the germline sequence, and a read error may be involved. The chain uses TRBV10-1 and TRBJ1-1, with TRBD1 identical over 9 bases. The CDR3 totals 15 residues. Germline-derived CDR1 and CDR2 are WNHNN and SYGVQD (reference sequence). CDR3: CAGSAGTGWGGEAFF. As DNA, the CDR3 is TGCGCCGGCAGCGCCGGGACAGGGTGGGGAGGTGAAGCTTTCTTT.

The chain employs TRBV10-3 and TRBJ2-1, with no clear D. Germline CDR1 is ENHRY and CDR2 is SYGVKD. V gave up 4 bases and J gave up 0 bases, with 7 bases separating them. The length of the CDR3 is 14 residues. The CDR3 reads CAISASASYNEQFF. DNA for the CDR3: TGTGCCATCAGTGCAAGCGCCTCCTACAATGAGCAGTTCTTC.

This chain joins TRBV11-2 and TRBJ2-3; a weak D match, TRBD2 (5 bases). The CDR3 sequence is 16 residues long. Trimming stripped 2 bases from V and 4 bases from J, with 16 bases between. CDR1 SGHAT and CDR2 FQNNGV come from the germline V gene. The CDR3 DNA reads TGTGCCAGCAGCTTACTTTTCGGTAGCGAGGCAGATACGCAGTATTTT. This sequence encodes CASSLLFGSEADTQYF.

The chain uses TRBV7-2 and TRBJ2-4, with 7 nucleotides matching TRBD1. Germline loops: CDR1 SGHTA, CDR2 FQGNSA. This CDR3 is 17 amino acids long. The trim removed 3 bases at V and 2 bases at J, leaving 10 bases unmatched. CDR3 residues: CASSFRGQGRTKNIQYF. CDR3 DNA sequence: TGTGCCAGCAGCTTTAGGGGGCAGGGGAGAACCAAAAACATTCAGTACTTC.